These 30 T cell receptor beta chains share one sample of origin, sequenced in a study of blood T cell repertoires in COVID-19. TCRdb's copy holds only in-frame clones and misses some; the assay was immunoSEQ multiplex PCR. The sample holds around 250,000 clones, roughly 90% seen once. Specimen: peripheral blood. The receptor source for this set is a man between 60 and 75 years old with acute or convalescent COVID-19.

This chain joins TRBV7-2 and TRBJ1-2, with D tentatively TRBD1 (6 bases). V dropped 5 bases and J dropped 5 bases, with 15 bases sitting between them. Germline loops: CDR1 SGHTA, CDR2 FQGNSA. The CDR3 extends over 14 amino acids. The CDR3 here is CASSQGGGRYGYTF. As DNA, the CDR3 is TGTGCCAGCAGCCAGGGCGGGGGCAGATATGGCTACACCTTC.

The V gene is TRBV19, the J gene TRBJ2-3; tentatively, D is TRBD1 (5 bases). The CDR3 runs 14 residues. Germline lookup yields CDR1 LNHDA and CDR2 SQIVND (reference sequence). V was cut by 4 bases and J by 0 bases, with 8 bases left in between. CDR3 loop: CASSRGSSTDTQYF. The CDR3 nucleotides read TGTGCCAGTAGTAGGGGCTCGAGCACAGATACGCAGTATTTT.

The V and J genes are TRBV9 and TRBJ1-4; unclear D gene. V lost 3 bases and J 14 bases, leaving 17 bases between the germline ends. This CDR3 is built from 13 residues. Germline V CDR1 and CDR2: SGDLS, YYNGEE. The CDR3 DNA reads TGTGCCAGCAGCGCCCAAGAGTATGGAGGTCTGTTTTTT. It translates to CASSAQEYGGLFF.

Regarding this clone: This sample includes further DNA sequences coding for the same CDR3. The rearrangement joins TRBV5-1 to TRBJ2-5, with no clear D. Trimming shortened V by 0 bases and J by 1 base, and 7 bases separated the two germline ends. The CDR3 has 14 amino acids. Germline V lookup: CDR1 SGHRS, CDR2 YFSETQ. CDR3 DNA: TGCGCCAGCAGCTTGGTACAGAGCCAAGAGACCCAGTACTTC. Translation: CASSLVQSQETQYF.

CDR3 sequence: CASSLRGRANNEQFF. CDR3 sequence (DNA): TGTGCCAGCTCCCTCCGCGGGAGGGCGAACAATGAGCAGTTCTTC. V is TRBV7-3 and J is TRBJ2-1; 9 nucleotides agree with TRBD2. Losses at the gene ends were 8 bases for V and 5 bases for J; bases not matched to a gene: 10. Germline V CDR1 and CDR2: SGHTA, FQGTGA. This CDR3 spans 15 amino acids.

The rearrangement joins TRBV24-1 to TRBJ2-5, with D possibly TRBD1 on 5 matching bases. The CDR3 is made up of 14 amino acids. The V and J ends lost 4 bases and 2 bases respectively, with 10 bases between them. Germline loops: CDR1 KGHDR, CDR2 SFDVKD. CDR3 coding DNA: TGTGCCACCAGTGACTGGACACCGCAAGAGACCCAGTACTTC. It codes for CATSDWTPQETQYF.

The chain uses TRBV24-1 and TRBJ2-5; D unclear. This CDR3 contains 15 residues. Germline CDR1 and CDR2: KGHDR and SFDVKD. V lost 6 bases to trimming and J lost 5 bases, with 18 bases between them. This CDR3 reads CATSLPHPPLETQYF. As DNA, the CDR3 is TGTGCCACCAGTCTTCCACATCCACCTTTGGAGACCCAGTACTTC.

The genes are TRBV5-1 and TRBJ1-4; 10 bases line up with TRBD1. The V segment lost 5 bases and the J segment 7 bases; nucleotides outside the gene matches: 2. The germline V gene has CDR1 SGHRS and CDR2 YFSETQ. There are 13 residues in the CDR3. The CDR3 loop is CASRRTGGEKLFF. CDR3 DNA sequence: TGCGCCAGCAGGCGGACAGGGGGTGAAAAACTGTTTTTT.

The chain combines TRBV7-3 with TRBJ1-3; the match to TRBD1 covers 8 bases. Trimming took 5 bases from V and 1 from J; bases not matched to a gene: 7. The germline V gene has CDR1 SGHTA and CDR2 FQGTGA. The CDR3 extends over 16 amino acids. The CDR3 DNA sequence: TGTGCCAGCAGCGTAGATCGGACAGGGTCTGGAAACACCATATATTTT. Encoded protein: CASSVDRTGSGNTIYF.

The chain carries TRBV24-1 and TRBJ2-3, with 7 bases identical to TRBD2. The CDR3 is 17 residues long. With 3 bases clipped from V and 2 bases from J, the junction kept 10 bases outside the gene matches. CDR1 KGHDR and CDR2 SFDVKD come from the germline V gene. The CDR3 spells CATSDPALAEVTDTQYF. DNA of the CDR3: TGTGCCACCAGTGATCCGGCTCTAGCGGAAGTCACAGATACGCAGTATTTT.

CDR3 bases: TGTGCCAGCAACTTACAAGGGGCCACAGATACGCAGTATTTT. Translating it yields CASNLQGATDTQYF. V usage is TRBV5-5 and J usage is TRBJ2-3; D is possibly TRBD1 (5 bases). CDR3 length equals 14 residues. Germline lookup yields CDR1 SGHKS and CDR2 YYEKEE (reference sequence). V was clipped by 6 bases and J by 2 bases, with 13 bases between them.

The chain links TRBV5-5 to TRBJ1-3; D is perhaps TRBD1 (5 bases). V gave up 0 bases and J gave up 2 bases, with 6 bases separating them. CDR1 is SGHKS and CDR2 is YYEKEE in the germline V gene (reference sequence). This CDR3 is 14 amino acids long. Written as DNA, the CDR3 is TGTGCCAGCAGCTTGGCGGGGGCTGGAAACACCATATATTTT. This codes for CASSLAGAGNTIYF.

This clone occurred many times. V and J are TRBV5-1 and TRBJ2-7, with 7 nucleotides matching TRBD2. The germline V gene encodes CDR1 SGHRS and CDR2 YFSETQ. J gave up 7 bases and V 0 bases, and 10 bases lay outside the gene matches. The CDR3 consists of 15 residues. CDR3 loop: CASSLAFGQGGEQYF. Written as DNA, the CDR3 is TGCGCCAGCAGCTTGGCGTTTGGGCAGGGAGGGGAGCAGTACTTC.

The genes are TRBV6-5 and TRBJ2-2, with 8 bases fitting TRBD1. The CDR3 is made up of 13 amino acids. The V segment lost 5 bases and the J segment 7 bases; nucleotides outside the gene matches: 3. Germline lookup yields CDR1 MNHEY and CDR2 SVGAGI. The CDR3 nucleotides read TGTGCCAGCAGTCGGACAGGGAACGGGGAGCTGTTTTTT. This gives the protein CASSRTGNGELFF.

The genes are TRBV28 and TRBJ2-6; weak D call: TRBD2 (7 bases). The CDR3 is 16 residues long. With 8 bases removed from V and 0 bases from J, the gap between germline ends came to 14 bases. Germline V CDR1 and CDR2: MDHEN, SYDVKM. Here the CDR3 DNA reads TGTGCCAGCTCCGACGGGGGGCACTCTGGGGCCAACGTCCTGACTTTC. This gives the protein CASSDGGHSGANVLTF.

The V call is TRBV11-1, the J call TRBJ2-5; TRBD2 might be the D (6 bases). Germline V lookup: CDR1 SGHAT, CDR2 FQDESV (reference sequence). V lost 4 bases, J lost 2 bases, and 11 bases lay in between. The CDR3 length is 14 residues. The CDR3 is CASSSEGLQETQYF. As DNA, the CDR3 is TGTGCCAGCAGCTCGGAGGGTCTACAAGAGACCCAGTACTTC.

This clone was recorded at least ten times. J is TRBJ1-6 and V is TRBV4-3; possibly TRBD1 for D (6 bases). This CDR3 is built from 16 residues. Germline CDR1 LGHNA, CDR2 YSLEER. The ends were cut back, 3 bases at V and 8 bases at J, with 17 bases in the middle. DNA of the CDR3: TGCGCCAGCAGCCAGAGGACAGTGCAAGGGGATTCACCCCTCCACTTT. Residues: CASSQRTVQGDSPLHF.

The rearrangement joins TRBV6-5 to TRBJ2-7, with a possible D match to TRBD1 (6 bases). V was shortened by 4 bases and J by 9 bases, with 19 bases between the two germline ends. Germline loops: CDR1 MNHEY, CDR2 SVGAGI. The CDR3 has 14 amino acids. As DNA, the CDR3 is TGTGCCAGCAGTTTGTTAATCCGAGAAGGGGGGCAGTACTTC. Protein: CASSLLIREGGQYF.

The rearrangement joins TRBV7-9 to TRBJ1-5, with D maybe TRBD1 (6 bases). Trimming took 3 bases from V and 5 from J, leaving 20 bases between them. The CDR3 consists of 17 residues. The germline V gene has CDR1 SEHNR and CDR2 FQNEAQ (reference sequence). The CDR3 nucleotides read TGTGCCAGCAGCTTGCAGACCCACAGGGTTCAGTATCAGCCCCAGCATTTT. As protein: CASSLQTHRVQYQPQHF.

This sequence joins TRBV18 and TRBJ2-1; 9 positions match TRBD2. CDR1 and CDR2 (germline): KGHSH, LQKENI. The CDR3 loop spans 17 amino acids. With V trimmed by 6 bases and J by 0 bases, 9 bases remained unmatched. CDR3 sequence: CASSSSGGRSSYNEQFF. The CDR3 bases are TGTGCCAGCTCTAGTAGCGGGGGCCGGAGCTCCTACAATGAGCAGTTCTTC.

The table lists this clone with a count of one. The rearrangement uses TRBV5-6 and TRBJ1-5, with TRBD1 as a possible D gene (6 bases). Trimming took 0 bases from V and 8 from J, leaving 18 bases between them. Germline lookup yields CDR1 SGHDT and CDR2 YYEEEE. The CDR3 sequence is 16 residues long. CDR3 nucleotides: TGTGCCAGCAGCTTGGGATCAGGGGCCCTATTTGAGCCCCAGCATTTT. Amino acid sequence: CASSLGSGALFEPQHF.

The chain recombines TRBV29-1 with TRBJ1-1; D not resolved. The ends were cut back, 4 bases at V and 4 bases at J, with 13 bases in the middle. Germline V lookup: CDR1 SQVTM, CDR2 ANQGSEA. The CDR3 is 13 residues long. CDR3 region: CSVGSQSFTEAFF. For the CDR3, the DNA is TGCAGCGTTGGTAGCCAGTCTTTCACTGAAGCTTTCTTT.

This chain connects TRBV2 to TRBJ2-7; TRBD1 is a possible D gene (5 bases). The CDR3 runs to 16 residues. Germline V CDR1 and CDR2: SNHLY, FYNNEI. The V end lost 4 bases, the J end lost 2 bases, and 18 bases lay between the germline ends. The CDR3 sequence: CASSVSNRGWPYEQYF. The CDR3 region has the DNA TGTGCCAGCAGTGTTTCGAATAGGGGCTGGCCCTACGAGCAGTACTTC.

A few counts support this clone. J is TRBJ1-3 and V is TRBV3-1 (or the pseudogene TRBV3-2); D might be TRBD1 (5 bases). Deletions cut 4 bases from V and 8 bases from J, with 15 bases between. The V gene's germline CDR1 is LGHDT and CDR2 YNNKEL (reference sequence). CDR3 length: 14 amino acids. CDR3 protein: CASSPRAGTDTIYF. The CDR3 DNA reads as TGTGCCAGCAGCCCAAGGGCAGGGACTGACACCATATATTTT.

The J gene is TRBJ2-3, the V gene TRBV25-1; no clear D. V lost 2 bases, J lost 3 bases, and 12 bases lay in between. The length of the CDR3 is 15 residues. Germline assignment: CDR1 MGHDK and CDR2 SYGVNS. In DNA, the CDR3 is TGTGCCAGCAGTGAAGGAACAGCCCAGACAGATACGCAGTATTTT. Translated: CASSEGTAQTDTQYF.

In DNA, the CDR3 is TGTGCCAGCAGCTCCCCTCCAGCGGGAGTTTCCGGGGAGCTGTTTTTT. Translated, it gives CASSSPPAGVSGELFF. This rearrangement joins TRBV9 to TRBJ2-2, with 8 nucleotides matching TRBD2. V lost 4 bases, J lost 6 bases, and 11 bases stayed unmatched. The CDR3 runs to 16 residues. Germline V gives CDR1 SGDLS, CDR2 YYNGEE.

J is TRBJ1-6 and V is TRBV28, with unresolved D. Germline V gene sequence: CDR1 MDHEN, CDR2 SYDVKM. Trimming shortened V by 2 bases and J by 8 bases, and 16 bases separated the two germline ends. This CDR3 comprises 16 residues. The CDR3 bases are TGTGCCAGCAGTTTAGCAAGGCTAGGGAGGGATTCACCCCTCCACTTT. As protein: CASSLARLGRDSPLHF.

The DNA for the CDR3 is TGCAGCGTTCAGGGGTACCAAGAGACCCAGTACTTC. It is translated as CSVQGYQETQYF. The chain is built from TRBV29-1 and TRBJ2-5; possible D gene TRBD1, 6 bases. Germline V gene lookup returns CDR1 SQVTM and CDR2 ANQGSEA. The CDR3 is 12 amino acids. Between the trimmed V and J ends, which lost 5 bases and 0 bases, there was a span of 7 bases.

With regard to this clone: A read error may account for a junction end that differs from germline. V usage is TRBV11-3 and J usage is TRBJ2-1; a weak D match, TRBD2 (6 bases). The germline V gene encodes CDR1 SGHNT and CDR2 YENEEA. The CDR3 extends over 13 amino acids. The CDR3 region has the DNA TGTGCCAGCAGCTTAGATGGGGATCGGGAGTCGGTCTTC. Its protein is CASSLDGDRESVF.

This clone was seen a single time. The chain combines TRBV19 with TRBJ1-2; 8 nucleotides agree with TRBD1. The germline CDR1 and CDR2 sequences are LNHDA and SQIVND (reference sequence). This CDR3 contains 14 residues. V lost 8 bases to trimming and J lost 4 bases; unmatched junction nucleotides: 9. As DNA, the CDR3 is TGTGCCAGTGAACCGACAGGGGCAAGCTATGGCTACACCTTC. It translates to CASEPTGASYGYTF.